Shown below are 32 T cell receptor beta chains from a single sample sequenced in a study of T-cell reconstitution after alpha-beta-depleted transplantation in children. Preparation of the TCRbeta library involved a method that used unique molecular identifiers. TCRdb used MiXCR to reprocess the PCR reads, holding one entry per CDR3 protein. The repertoire consists of roughly 280,000 distinct CDR3 sequences, with approximately 10% occurring once and the leading ten covering around 24%. Sample: peripheral blood, taken 180 days after TCRalphabeta/CD19-depleted stem cell transplant. All receptors derive from a male patient between 2 and 15 years old who had a stem cell transplant for chronic granulomatous disease, so the T cells may come from the graft donor.

This clonotype came up many times. V is TRBV18 and J is TRBJ1-1; D is ambiguous. There are 13 residues in the CDR3. V was shortened by 2 bases and J by 1 base, with 5 bases between the two germline ends. From germline, CDR1 is KGHSH and CDR2 LQKENI. Written as DNA, the CDR3 is TGTGCCAGCTCACCATCTAAGAACACTGAAGCTTTCTTT. It encodes CASSPSKNTEAFF.

This clonotype was picked up many times. This chain joins TRBV5-1 and TRBJ1-1, with 9 nucleotides matching TRBD1. The germline gives CDR1 SGHRS, CDR2 YFSETQ. This CDR3 is 15 amino acids long. The V and J ends lost 4 bases and 0 bases, in that order; junction bases with no gene match: 4. As DNA, the CDR3 is TGCGCCAGCAGCCCGACAGGGGGGATGAACACTGAAGCTTTCTTT. Protein sequence: CASSPTGGMNTEAFF.

This clonotype has ten or more counts. The chain employs TRBV7-6 and TRBJ2-7, with a weak D call TRBD2 (6 bases). This CDR3 comprises 15 residues. The V and J ends lost 1 base and 2 bases respectively, with 12 bases between them. CDR1 and CDR2 (germline): SGHVS, FNYEAQ. The CDR3 sequence is CASSLGSGLPYEQYF. CDR3 DNA: TGTGCCAGCAGCTTAGGTAGCGGCCTCCCCTACGAGCAGTACTTC.

This clonotype was found many times. The rearrangement joins TRBV20-1 to TRBJ2-7; D remains unclear. The CDR3 is made up of 12 amino acids. Germline V gives CDR1 DFQATT, CDR2 SNEGSKA (reference sequence). The ends were cut back, 1 base at V and 6 bases at J, with 10 bases in the middle. Here the CDR3 DNA reads TGCAGTGCTAGAGCGATTTGGAGCGAGCAGTACTTC. Protein sequence: CSARAIWSEQYF.

Ten or more counts support this clonotype. The chain uses TRBV6-5 and TRBJ2-5; D call uncertain. V lost 6 bases to trimming and J lost 5 bases, with 22 bases between them. CDR1 is MNHEY, CDR2 SVGAGI, per germline. The CDR3 extends over 16 amino acids. Here the CDR3 reads CASSFSPPAMSETQYF. The CDR3 nucleotides are TGTGCCAGCAGCTTCTCTCCCCCCGCTATGTCGGAGACCCAGTACTTC.

This clonotype was seen ten or more times. J is TRBJ2-7 and V is TRBV9; 14 positions agree with TRBD2. The CDR3 runs to 15 residues. Germline V CDR1 and CDR2: SGDLS, YYNGEE. J gave up 3 bases and V 2 bases, and 1 base lay outside the gene matches. The CDR3 spells CASSVTSGRDYEQYF. The CDR3 DNA reads TGTGCCAGCAGCGTGACTAGCGGGAGGGACTACGAGCAGTACTTC.

The V gene is TRBV9, the J gene TRBJ2-2; 8 nucleotides match TRBD2. CDR3 length: 15 amino acids. With 9 bases clipped from V and 4 bases from J, the junction kept 11 bases outside the gene matches. Germline CDR1 is SGDLS and CDR2 is YYNGEE. CDR3 sequence reads: CATTSGGPGTGELFF. The CDR3 DNA follows: TGTGCCACCACCTCGGGGGGGCCCGGCACCGGGGAGCTGTTTTTT.

This clonotype was seen more than once but under ten times. The V call is TRBV28, the J call TRBJ2-3, with D perhaps TRBD1 (6 bases). Germline V gene sequence: CDR1 MDHEN, CDR2 SYDVKM. This CDR3 spans 14 amino acids. V was cut by 8 bases and J by 1 base, with 13 bases left in between. The CDR3 here is CASVGAGGTDTQYF. CDR3 in DNA: TGTGCCAGCGTTGGGGCAGGGGGCACAGATACGCAGTATTTT.

This clonotype was observed at least ten times. The chain is built from TRBV27 and TRBJ2-6; possible D gene TRBD2, 5 bases. V lost 4 bases and J 1 base, leaving 14 bases between the germline ends. The CDR3 consists of 17 residues. CDR1 and CDR2 from the germline V gene are MNHEY and SMNVEV (reference sequence). The CDR3 reads CASSSRDLVSGANVLTF. CDR3 DNA sequence: TGTGCCAGCAGTTCACGGGATCTGGTTTCTGGGGCCAACGTCCTGACTTTC.

This clonotype was detected ten times or more. The chain links TRBV29-1 to TRBJ2-7, with D maybe TRBD2 (6 bases). Trimming removed 4 bases from V and 2 bases from J, with 9 bases in between. The CDR3 extends over 12 amino acids. The V gene's germline CDR1 is SQVTM and CDR2 ANQGSEA. For the CDR3, the DNA is TGCAGCGTTGTCGGGAGACCCTACGAGCAGTACTTC. This codes for CSVVGRPYEQYF.

The table lists this clonotype with a few counts. Just one base apart from a much larger clone, this may be a read error. The chain carries TRBV5-6 and TRBJ2-7; no clear D gene. CDR3 length: 14 amino acids. Germline-derived CDR1 and CDR2 are SGHDT and YYEEEE. CDR3 in DNA: TGTGCCTGCAGCTTGGCGCCGCGAAGAGGCGAGCAGTACTTC. Translated: CACSLAPRRGEQYF.

This clonotype was seen many times. The genes are TRBV29-1 and TRBJ1-4; possibly TRBD1 for D (5 bases). Trimming removed 4 bases at V and 14 bases at J, with 20 bases between. The CDR3 has 13 amino acids. From germline, CDR1 is SQVTM and CDR2 ANQGSEA. The CDR3 region is CSVGSDAVGRLFF. CDR3 DNA sequence: TGCAGCGTTGGTTCGGACGCGGTGGGACGGCTGTTTTTT.

This clonotype was recorded many times. V usage is TRBV6-1 and J usage is TRBJ2-7; TRBD1 matches at 9 bases. The CDR3 totals 15 residues. Trimming cost V 6 bases and J 4 bases; bases outside gene matches: 10. Germline CDR1 is MNHNS and CDR2 is SASEGT. The CDR3 is CASRPGQGGRYEQYF. The CDR3 DNA sequence: TGTGCCAGCAGACCGGGACAGGGAGGGAGGTACGAGCAGTACTTC.

This clonotype was seen only a few times. The rearrangement joins TRBV28 to TRBJ2-2, with TRBD1 identical over 8 bases. The CDR3 extends over 15 amino acids. The junction had 8 bases not matched to a gene; V was cut back by 6 bases and J by 5 bases. In germline, CDR1 is MDHEN, CDR2 SYDVKM. The CDR3 reads CASRLSDRATGELFF. CDR3 nucleotides: TGTGCCAGCAGGCTCTCGGACAGGGCAACCGGGGAGCTGTTTTTT. Together with reference TRBV28 and TRBJ2-2, the CDR3 gives the full variable domain: DVKVTQSSRYLVKRTGEKVFLECVQDMDHENMFWYRQDPGLGLRLIYFSYDVKMKEKGDIPEGYSVSREKKERFSLILESASTNQTSMYLCASRLSDRATGELFFGEGSRLTVL.

This clonotype has a count of ten or more. This chain uses TRBV7-6 with TRBJ2-4, with D possibly being TRBD1 or TRBD2 (6 bases each). The CDR3 length is 16 residues. Germline CDR1 reads SGHVS; CDR2 reads FNYEAQ. Deletions cut 5 bases from V and 2 bases from J, with 16 bases between. The CDR3 DNA reads as TGTGCCAGCAGCCCCGGGCAGGGGAGGACCAAAAACATTCAGTACTTC. Encoded protein: CASSPGQGRTKNIQYF. The whole variable domain, remainder taken from reference TRBV7-6 and TRBJ2-4, is GAGVSQSPRYKVTKRGQDVALRCDPISGHVSLYWYRQALGQGPEFLTYFNYEAQQDKSGLPNDRFSAERPEGSISTLTIQRTEQRDSAMYRCASSPGQGRTKNIQYFGAGTRLSVL.

In this sample, this clonotype turned up many times. The rearrangement uses TRBV2 and TRBJ2-3, with a weak D call TRBD2 (6 bases). With 7 bases removed from V and 3 bases from J, the gap between germline ends came to 14 bases. The CDR3 has 14 residues. Germline CDR1 reads SNHLY; CDR2 reads FYNNEI. CDR3 bases: TGTGCCAGCAAAATTACTAGCTCAACAGATACGCAGTATTTT. As protein: CASKITSSTDTQYF. The variable domain in full, with the rest retrieved from reference TRBV2 and TRBJ2-3, is EPEVTQTPSHQVTQMGQEVILRCVPISNHLYFYWYRQILGQKVEFLVSFYNNEISEKSEIFDDQFSVERPDGSNFTLKIRSTKLEDSAMYFCASKITSSTDTQYFGPGTRLTVL.

About this clonotype itself: A much larger clonotype is one base distant, so this may be a read error. The chain recombines TRBV18 with TRBJ2-7; D call uncertain. CDR1 is KGHSH and CDR2 is LQKENI in the germline V gene. The CDR3 sequence is 14 residues long. Trimming removed 2 bases from V and 8 bases from J, with 16 bases in between. The CDR3 nucleotides read TGTGCCAGCTCACCATGGCCCTACACCCACAAGCAGTACTTC. This translates into CASSPWPYTHKQYF.

This clonotype was seen at least ten times. The rearrangement links TRBV29-1 to TRBJ1-1; 12 bases line up with TRBD1. Germline loops: CDR1 SQVTM, CDR2 ANQGSEA. V lost 7 bases, J lost 1 base, and 1 base stayed unmatched. The CDR3 extends over 13 amino acids. CDR3 sequence (DNA): TGCAGCGCGGGACAGGGGGCGAACACTGAAGCTTTCTTT. It codes for CSAGQGANTEAFF.

This clonotype was found many times. The chain recombines TRBV20-1 with TRBJ1-2; 8 bases map to TRBD1. The CDR3 sequence is 13 residues long. V dropped 2 bases and J dropped 6; count of bases not matched to a gene: 5. Germline V CDR1 and CDR2: DFQATT, SNEGSKA (reference sequence). In nucleotides, the CDR3 is TGCAGTGCTAGACCAGACAGGGGCGATGGCTACACCTTC. As protein: CSARPDRGDGYTF.

J is TRBJ2-1 and V is TRBV2, with D possibly TRBD2 on 6 matching bases. The CDR3 length is 17 residues. CDR1 SNHLY and CDR2 FYNNEI come from the germline V gene. V shed 4 bases and J shed 8 bases, with 24 bases lying between them. The DNA for the CDR3 is TGTGCCAGCAGTGCCCATAAAGGGAAGGGACTTATCTATGAGCAGTTCTTC. Encoded protein: CASSAHKGKGLIYEQFF.

The V gene is TRBV6-1, the J gene TRBJ2-7; 8 bases align to TRBD1. The germline CDR1 and CDR2 sequences are MNHNS and SASEGT. Losses at the gene ends were 4 bases for V and 0 bases for J; bases not matched to a gene: 5. This CDR3 region has 15 residues. CDR3 sequence (DNA): TGTGCCAGCAGTGCGACAGGGGTTCCCTCCTACGAGCAGTACTTC. Translating it yields CASSATGVPSYEQYF.

This clonotype was counted ten times or more. The rearrangement joins TRBV12-3 or TRBV12-4 to TRBJ1-4; no definite D call. V was shortened by 3 bases and J by 0 bases, with 8 bases between the two germline ends. There are 15 residues in the CDR3. Written as DNA, the CDR3 is TGTGCCAGCAGTTTTGTAGGGTCAACTAATGAAAAACTGTTTTTT. It yields the protein CASSFVGSTNEKLFF.

There are many counts of this clonotype. The chain employs TRBV4-2 and TRBJ2-7, with 15 bases aligning to TRBD2. CDR1 LGHNA and CDR2 YNFKEQ come from the germline V gene. The V segment lost 1 base and the J segment 0 bases; nucleotides outside the gene matches: 7. CDR3 length: 19 amino acids. The chain's CDR3 is CASSQVWTSGGESSYEQYF. The CDR3 DNA reads TGTGCCAGCAGCCAAGTGTGGACTAGCGGGGGGGAAAGCTCCTACGAGCAGTACTTC.

Note on this clonotype: Relative to the germline gene, one junction end is altered; a read error may explain this. V is TRBV7-2 and J is TRBJ2-3; 13 bases agree with TRBD2. CDR3 length equals 17 residues. Germline V gives CDR1 SGHTA, CDR2 FQGNSA. In DNA form, the CDR3 reads TGTCCCAGCAGCTTTCCCCGGACTAGCGGGAGCCCAGATACGCAGTATTTT. This translates into CPSSFPRTSGSPDTQYF.

J is TRBJ1-2 and V is TRBV4-1, with D unresolved. The CDR3 spans 15 residues. The germline V and J ends were trimmed by 0 bases and 6 bases, with 14 bases remaining between them. Germline CDR1 MGHRA, CDR2 YSYEKL. The chain's CDR3 is CASSQELRGWDGYTF. The DNA for the CDR3 is TGCGCCAGCAGCCAAGAGTTGCGCGGGTGGGATGGCTACACCTTC.

This clonotype was picked up a small number of times. The rearrangement links TRBV20-1 to TRBJ2-1; D unclear. Germline V gives CDR1 DFQATT, CDR2 SNEGSKA (reference sequence). Trimming shortened V by 4 bases and J by 12 bases, and 19 bases separated the two germline ends. The CDR3 runs to 13 residues. The CDR3 sequence: CSANPESQLGQFF. The CDR3 DNA follows: TGCAGTGCTAATCCGGAATCTCAGTTGGGGCAGTTCTTC.

This clonotype was seen many times. V usage is TRBV7-2 and J usage is TRBJ1-5; D is uncertain. The germline V and J ends were trimmed by 3 bases and 0 bases, with 12 bases remaining between them. The CDR3 is made up of 16 amino acids. In germline, CDR1 is SGHTA, CDR2 FQGNSA. CDR3 residues: CASSFSAAYSNQPQHF. The CDR3, as DNA: TGTGCCAGCAGCTTCTCGGCGGCCTATAGCAATCAGCCCCAGCATTTT.

This clonotype was observed once. The chain recombines TRBV6-7 with TRBJ2-6; D may match TRBD1 or TRBD2 (6 bases each). TRBV6-7 is treated as an ORF (open reading frame) with a function not yet certain. Trimming removed 10 bases from V and 3 bases from J, with 16 bases in between. The CDR3 length is 15 residues. CDR3 coding DNA: TGTGCCATCCGGGGGCCGGTGGGTGGGGCCAACGTCCTGACTTTC. This codes for CAIRGPVGGANVLTF.

This clonotype has at least ten counts. The chain is built from TRBV12-3 or TRBV12-4 and TRBJ1-2, with D unresolved. V gave up 6 bases and J gave up 8 bases, with 16 bases separating them. The length of the CDR3 is 13 residues. DNA for the CDR3: TGTGCCAGCAGCCCCACAAAGGCCGGAGGCTACACCTTC. This codes for CASSPTKAGGYTF.

This clonotype came up many times. CDR3 in DNA: TGCAGTGCTAGGGCCGGGACAGATAATTCACCCCTCCACTTT. Translation: CSARAGTDNSPLHF. The chain recombines TRBV20-1 with TRBJ1-6, with TRBD1 matching 7 bases. The trim removed 3 bases at V and 5 bases at J, leaving 4 bases unmatched. Looked up from germline, CDR1 is DFQATT and CDR2 is SNEGSKA (reference sequence). There are 14 residues in the CDR3.

This chain joins TRBV12-3 or TRBV12-4 and TRBJ2-1; possible D gene TRBD2, 6 bases. The ends were cut back, 4 bases at V and 2 bases at J, with 15 bases in the middle. This CDR3 comprises 16 residues. This chain's CDR3 is CASSWRIADPYNEQFF. As DNA, the CDR3 is TGTGCCAGCAGTTGGAGGATAGCGGACCCCTACAATGAGCAGTTCTTC.

This clonotype has ten or more counts. The chain carries TRBV7-2 and TRBJ1-2; D gene unclear. This CDR3 contains 13 residues. The V gene lost 10 bases and the J gene lost 5 bases, with 17 bases spanning the gap. In germline, CDR1 is SGHTA, CDR2 FQGNSA. The chain's CDR3 is CATTLHSLYGYTF. For the CDR3, the DNA is TGTGCCACTACCCTCCACAGTTTGTATGGCTACACCTTC.